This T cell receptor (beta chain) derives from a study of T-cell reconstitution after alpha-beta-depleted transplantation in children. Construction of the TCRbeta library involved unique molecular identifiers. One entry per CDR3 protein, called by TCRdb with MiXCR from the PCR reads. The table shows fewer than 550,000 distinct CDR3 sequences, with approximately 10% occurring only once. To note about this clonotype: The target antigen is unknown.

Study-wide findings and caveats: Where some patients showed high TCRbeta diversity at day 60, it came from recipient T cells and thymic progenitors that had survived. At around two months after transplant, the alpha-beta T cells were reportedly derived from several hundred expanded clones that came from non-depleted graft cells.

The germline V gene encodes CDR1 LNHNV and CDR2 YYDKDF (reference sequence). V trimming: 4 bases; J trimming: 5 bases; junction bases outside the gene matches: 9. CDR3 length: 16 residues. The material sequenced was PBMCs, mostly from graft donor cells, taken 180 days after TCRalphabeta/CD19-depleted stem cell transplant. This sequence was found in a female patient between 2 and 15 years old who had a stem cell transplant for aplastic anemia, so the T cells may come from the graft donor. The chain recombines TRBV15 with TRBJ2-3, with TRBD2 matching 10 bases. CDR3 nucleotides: TGTGCCACCAGCAAACCCACTAGCGGGATAAAAGATACGCAGTATTTT. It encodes CATSKPTSGIKDTQYF.